This T cell receptor (beta chain) appears in the sequencing data of a study of T cells expressing NK-cell markers. The study, taken as a whole, reports: For over five donors, the dominant NKG2C+ clonotypes made up about 1.0-8% of their CD8+ T cells.

The CDR3 has 11 amino acids. Concerning this clonotype itself: Its target is unknown.

UMI-tagged 5'RACE template switching yielded the TCR beta cDNA. TCRdb re-called the 5' RACE reads; one entry per CDR3 protein, DNA not given. This sample's clone table lists 300,000 to 500,000 distinct CDR3 sequences. The V gene is TRBV12-3 or TRBV12-4, the J gene TRBJ2-1; the D gene TCRdb calls, TRBD1, cannot be checked with no DNA. The receptor was derived from a woman aged 45-65 years in good health. Sequencing used blood T cells: a sorted CD56 or NKG2C T cell subset, CD4+ or CD8+ T cells, or bulk PBMC T cells (not recorded which). The CDR3 here is CASGKGGEQFF.